These 14 T cell receptor beta chains originate from one sample sequenced in a study of Ad26.COV2.S vaccination and SARS-CoV-2 variants. Some clones are missing from TCRdb's copy, which holds only in-frame ones; the method was immunoSEQ multiplex PCR. The table has about half a million clones, approximately 90% seen once; the top ten hold 1.7%. Treatment given: some 19 received Ad26.COV2.S at low or high dose, single or two shots; 5 received placebo; per-sample allocation not given. Sampling was done on day 63 after the first vaccine or placebo injection. The source material was peripheral blood, sampled in a trial of Ad26.COV2.S vaccine versus placebo. These TCRs come from a person aged 18-65 years who received the Ad26.COV2.S COVID-19 vaccine or a placebo.

This clone has only a few counts. CDR3 bases: TGTGCCAGCAGCTTAGGGACTAGGGAGGAGACCCAGTACTTC. This translates into CASSLGTREETQYF. The chain joins TRBV13 to TRBJ2-5; maybe TRBD2 (6 bases). The CDR3 runs 14 residues. Trimming took off 0 bases at V and 5 bases at J, with 10 bases between the two ends. CDR1 and CDR2 from the germline V gene are PRHDT and FYEKMQ (reference sequence).

The V call is TRBV7-8, the J call TRBJ1-5; D is unresolved. Germline CDR1 is SGHVS and CDR2 is FQNEAQ. The CDR3 runs 12 residues. V was pared by 3 bases and J by 3 bases, with 3 bases between. The CDR3 loop is CASSFLNQPQHF. CDR3 DNA: TGTGCCAGCAGCTTTCTCAATCAGCCCCAGCATTTT.

This clone was seen once. The chain combines TRBV3-1 (or the pseudogene TRBV3-2) with TRBJ1-2; tentatively, D is TRBD1 (6 bases). This CDR3 has 16 amino acids. Trimming shortened V by 3 bases and J by 5 bases, and 19 bases separated the two germline ends. CDR1 is LGHDT and CDR2 is YNNKEL in the germline V gene (reference sequence). The CDR3 bases are TGTGCCAGCAGCCAGGGAACGACAGGAGAATTATATGGCTACACCTTC. Its translation: CASSQGTTGELYGYTF.

This sequence joins TRBV5-1 and TRBJ1-2; 10 bases fit TRBD1. The CDR3 extends over 14 amino acids. Germline V gene lookup returns CDR1 SGHRS and CDR2 YFSETQ. Germline trimming cut 7 bases from V and 4 bases from J; bases unmatched to any gene: 7. In DNA form, the CDR3 reads TGCGCCAGCTCGCCGGGACAGGGGTTCTATGGCTACACCTTC. It yields the protein CASSPGQGFYGYTF.

This clone was found a few times. The gene calls are TRBV6-5 and TRBJ2-2; D not certain. The CDR3 spans 15 residues. CDR1 is MNHEY and CDR2 is SVGAGI in the germline V gene. Trimming removed 0 bases at V and 1 base at J, with 6 bases between. The CDR3 region is CASSYSTENTGELFF. In DNA form, the CDR3 reads TGTGCCAGCAGTTACTCGACGGAGAACACCGGGGAGCTGTTTTTT.

This clone is a singleton in its sample. The chain joins TRBV3-1 (or the pseudogene TRBV3-2) to TRBJ2-3; D tentatively reads TRBD1 or TRBD2 (5 bases each). The CDR3 is 16 amino acids. Germline V gene data show CDR1 as LGHDT and CDR2 as YNNKEL (reference sequence). V was clipped by 0 bases and J by 1 base, with 11 bases between them. For the CDR3, the DNA is TGTGCCAGCAGCCAAGATCCTAGCAGGGGCACAGATACGCAGTATTTT. Protein: CASSQDPSRGTDTQYF.

The genes are TRBV29-1 and TRBJ1-4; D not resolved. The CDR3 length is 16 residues. Germline CDR1 is SQVTM and CDR2 is ANQGSEA. Trimming cost V 5 bases and J 0 bases, with 16 bases left between them. CDR3 residues: CSVSVATFSTNEKLFF. The CDR3 region has the DNA TGCAGCGTTTCGGTGGCAACCTTTTCAACTAATGAAAAACTGTTTTTT.

The chain combines TRBV30 with TRBJ1-6; D may be TRBD1 (5 bases). This CDR3 contains 14 residues. Germline loops: CDR1 GTSNPN, CDR2 SVGIG (reference sequence). Between the trimmed V and J ends, which lost 6 bases and 5 bases, there was a span of 14 bases. The CDR3 DNA reads TGTGCCTGTAGCTTGGGACCGAATAATTCACCCCTCCACTTT. Protein product: CACSLGPNNSPLHF.

V usage is TRBV28 and J usage is TRBJ2-1, with D perhaps assigned TRBD1 or TRBD2 (5 bases each). The germline V gene encodes CDR1 MDHEN and CDR2 SYDVKM. The germline V and J ends were trimmed by 8 bases and 1 base, with 12 bases remaining between them. This CDR3 region has 14 residues. CDR3 protein: CASWGRPSYNEQFF. The CDR3 nucleotides are TGTGCCAGCTGGGGGAGACCTTCCTACAATGAGCAGTTCTTC.

This chain uses TRBV7-8 with TRBJ2-7; TRBD1 might be the D (5 bases). The CDR3 is 13 amino acids. The germline V gene encodes CDR1 SGHVS and CDR2 FQNEAQ. The germline V and J ends were trimmed by 4 bases and 1 base, with 8 bases remaining between them. The CDR3 here is CASSWGQSYEQYF. DNA for the CDR3: TGTGCCAGCAGCTGGGGCCAGTCCTACGAGCAGTACTTC. Variable domain in full (rest from reference TRBV7-8 and TRBJ2-7): GAGVSQSPRYKVAKRGQDVALRCDPISGHVSLFWYQQALGQGPEFLTYFQNEAQLDKSGLPSDRFFAERPEGSVSTLKIQRTQQEDSAVYLCASSWGQSYEQYFGPGTRLTVT.

The J gene is TRBJ2-1, the V gene TRBV19; possibly TRBD1 for D (5 bases). The V end was cut by 6 bases, the J end by 8 bases, with 17 bases between. The CDR3 loop spans 14 amino acids. The germline CDR1 and CDR2 sequences are LNHDA and SQIVND (reference sequence). Written as DNA, the CDR3 is TGTGCCAGTAGGCAAGTGGGGCAGTCCTATGAGCAGTTCTTC. Its translation is CASRQVGQSYEQFF.

The chain has TRBV19 and TRBJ1-1; the D gene is possibly TRBD1 (5 bases). From germline, CDR1 is LNHDA and CDR2 SQIVND (reference sequence). The CDR3 consists of 13 residues. V was pared by 5 bases and J by 3 bases, with 10 bases between. CDR3 loop: CASSADRYTEAFF. In DNA, the CDR3 is TGTGCCAGTAGTGCTGACAGATACACTGAAGCTTTCTTT. Full variable domain (remainder filled in from reference TRBV19 and TRBJ1-1): DGGITQSPKYLFRKEGQNVTLSCEQNLNHDAMYWYRQDPGQGLRLIYYSQIVNDFQKGDIAEGYSVSREKKESFPLTVTSAQKNPTAFYLCASSADRYTEAFFGQGTRLTVV.

The sample holds one count of this clone. The genes are TRBV19 and TRBJ1-1, with TRBD1 as a possible D gene (6 bases). The germline V and J ends were trimmed by 7 bases and 2 bases, with 8 bases remaining between them. This CDR3 is 12 amino acids long. Germline values: CDR1 LNHDA, CDR2 SQIVND (reference sequence). This chain's CDR3 is CASTRGNTEAFF. CDR3 bases: TGTGCCAGTACCAGGGGTAACACTGAAGCTTTCTTT.

The genes are TRBV7-9 and TRBJ2-3; a weak D match, TRBD2 (7 bases). Trimming removed 3 bases from V and 1 base from J, with 11 bases in between. The CDR3 is made up of 15 amino acids. Germline V CDR1 and CDR2: SEHNR, FQNEAQ (reference sequence). The CDR3 bases are TGTGCCAGCAGCTTCGGGGGGCCACGCACAGATACGCAGTATTTT. Protein: CASSFGGPRTDTQYF. Full variable domain (rest looked up from reference TRBV7-9 and TRBJ2-3): DTGVSQNPRHKITKRGQNVTFRCDPISEHNRLYWYRQTLGQGPEFLTYFQNEAQLEKSRLLSDRFSAERPKGSFSTLEIQRTEQGDSAMYLCASSFGGPRTDTQYFGPGTRLTVL.